This record covers a single T cell receptor (beta chain). Everyone who took part was roughly 18 to 89 years old, and they came from about two dozen US areas. Cohorts were determined from participant-reported clinical history. This sample was included in a study of blood T cell repertoires in COVID-19. The V segment lost 4 bases and the J segment 2 bases; nucleotides outside the gene matches: 6. The CDR3 has 15 residues. CDR1 is MDHEN and CDR2 is SYDVKM in the germline V gene. Original analysis: Amplification from reference gene primers served as the basis for estimated nucleated cell counts. Using immunoSEQ multiplex PCR, the repertoire was profiled, and TCRdb retains in-frame clones only, with some absent. The V and J calls and clone size are taken from that table; D and trimming were inferred from the DNA. The data show fewer than 200,000 clones, around four fifths seen once.

The rearrangement uses TRBV28 and TRBJ2-7; 9 bases fit TRBD1. The receptor's source is a woman aged 45-65 years who had recovered from COVID-19. The sample was PBMCs or T cells enriched from blood (not recorded which). CDR3 loop: CASSYTGTGPYEQYF. The CDR3 nucleotides read TGTGCCAGCAGTTATACCGGGACAGGGCCCTACGAGCAGTACTTC.